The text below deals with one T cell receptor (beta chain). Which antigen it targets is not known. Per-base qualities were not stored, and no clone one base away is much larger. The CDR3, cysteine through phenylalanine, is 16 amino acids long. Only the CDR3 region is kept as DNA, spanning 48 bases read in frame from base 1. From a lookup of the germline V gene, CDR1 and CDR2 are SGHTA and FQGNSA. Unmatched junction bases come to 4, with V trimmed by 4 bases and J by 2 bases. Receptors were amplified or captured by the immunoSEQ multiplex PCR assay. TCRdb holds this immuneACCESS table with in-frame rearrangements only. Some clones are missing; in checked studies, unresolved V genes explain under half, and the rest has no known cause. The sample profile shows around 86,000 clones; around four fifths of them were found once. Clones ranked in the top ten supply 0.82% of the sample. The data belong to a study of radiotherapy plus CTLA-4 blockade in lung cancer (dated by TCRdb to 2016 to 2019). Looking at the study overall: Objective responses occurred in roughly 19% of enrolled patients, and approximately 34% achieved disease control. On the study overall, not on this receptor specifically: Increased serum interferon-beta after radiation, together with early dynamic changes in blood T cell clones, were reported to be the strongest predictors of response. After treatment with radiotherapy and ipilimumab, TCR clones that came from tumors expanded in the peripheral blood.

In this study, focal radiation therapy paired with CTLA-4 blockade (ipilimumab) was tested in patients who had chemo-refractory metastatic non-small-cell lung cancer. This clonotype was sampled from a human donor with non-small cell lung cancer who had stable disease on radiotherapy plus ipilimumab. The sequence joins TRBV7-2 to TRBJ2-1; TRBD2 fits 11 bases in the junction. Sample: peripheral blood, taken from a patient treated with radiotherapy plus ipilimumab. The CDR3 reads CASSSIAGGTYNEQFF. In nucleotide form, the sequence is TGTGCCAGCAGCTCCATAGCGGGGGGGACCTACAATGAGCAGTTCTTC. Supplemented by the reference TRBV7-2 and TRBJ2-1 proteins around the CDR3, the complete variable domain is GAGVSQSPSNKVTEKGKDVELRCDPISGHTALYWYRQSLGQGLEFLIYFQGNSAPDKSGLPSDRFSAERTGGSVSTLTIQRTQQEDSAVYLCASSSIAGGTYNEQFFGPGTRLTVL.